This TCR beta chain was profiled in a study of shared clonotypes between healthy human individuals (dated by TCRdb to the early 2020s). About the study as a whole: A couple of women and a few men aged 18 to 49 years were included in the cohort. Per donor, three plates each were used for CD4 naive and CD4 memory, two for CD8 naive, and one for CD8 memory. Blood TCR repertoires of 5 or 6 healthy adults were deeply sequenced to estimate repertoire size and the extent of clonotype sharing between individuals. Libraries were prepared and TCR repertoires were sequenced by different laboratories using diverse techniques, in order to increase sequencing depth and limit assay-specific biases. Leukapheresis yielded between about 0.94 and 9 billion PBMCs per donor. Broad study findings and their caveats: Pairwise subsampling led to the expectation that sequencing depth would affect the degree of clonotype sharing among donors. When a handful of donors were compared, the shared fraction of clonotypes was about 5.5% for naive CD4, 3% to 4% for naive CD8, 2.3% for memory CD4, and around 0.37% for memory CD8. Naive subsets generally had larger estimated clonotype richness than memory subsets did. Sampling was limited to blood, and TCR repertoires in tissue likely differ from TCR repertoires in blood. Because the study included only a small number of donors, the genetic and exposure-history diversity represented was limited. Incomplete sequencing was indicated by rarefaction of sorted-subset datasets, despite the large sequencing depth. Higher generation probabilities were observed for clonotypes shared by all four sorted-subset donors than for non-shared clonotypes.

Healthy HIV-negative adults with no recently reported acute infections or vaccinations were included as donors. Every donor was a Caucasian adult residing in Nashville, Tennessee, USA. CD4+ T cells were enriched through magnetic negative selection, after which naive cells were positively selected on CD45RA and the remaining negative fraction served as the memory subset. Blood was obtained by leukapheresis, after which PBMCs were separated by Ficoll-Histopaque density gradient centrifugation and cryopreserved in liquid nitrogen vapor phase. Analytical flow cytometry was used to check the purity and quantity of each magnetically sorted T cell population. Genomic DNA was isolated from each sorted fraction and quantified by UV absorbance on a Nanodrop 2000c. TCR CDR3 regions were amplified from genomic DNA by multiplex PCR using the deep immunoSEQ assay. Extracted genomic DNA from each cell subset was distributed evenly across all wells of several immunoSEQ 96-well plates, and each plate was treated as a replicate. For sorted subsets, each replicate PCR was loaded with 200 ng genomic DNA, equivalent to about 33,000 T cell genomes. The purified libraries were quantified using a Qubit 3.0 fluorometer, sized with a Bioanalyzer 2100, and then quantified again using the KAPA Library Quantification kit. Every immunoSEQ 96-well plate was sequenced on a dedicated single-read 150-cycle Illumina NextSeq 550 flow cell. The paper's data handling went like this. Because the immunoSEQ output included only junctional sequences and no quality scores, the filtering could not be the same as the filtering used for full-length reads. Sequences were annotated with PyIR, a Python wrapper for IgBLAST v1.9, and V/J genes and CDR3 were assigned using IMGT germline references. Any read was removed if the V/J assignment was weak (E-value above 1e-6), the CDR3 was missing, or the read contained stop codons, out-of-frame junctions, or ambiguous translated residues. V3J clonotypes were defined as sequences sharing the same inferred V gene, J gene, and CDR3 amino acid sequence. To compute the percentage overlap between repertoires, the number of shared unique clonotypes was divided by the size of the smaller repertoire. Repertoire richness was assessed with RTK rarefaction, the Chao1 estimator, and Recon v2.1 estimates of unobserved clonotypes. OLGA was used to compute generation probabilities for all TCRbeta clonotypes that the gDNA method yielded from a handful of donors. The table was pulled from immuneACCESS by TCRdb, which kept in-frame rearrangements only. Such tables lose some clones; where checked, under half of the loss comes from unresolved V genes, and the rest has no known cause. V, J and clone size reflect that table, while D and trimming were determined from the DNA. The sample includes some 2.3 million clones, with roughly 93% observed a single time. The ten largest make up around 0.4% of the sample.

The germline ends are 12 bases apart after V is trimmed by 5 bases and J by 0 bases. The CDR3 goes from the cysteine to the phenylalanine over 16 residues. The CDR3 DNA has 48 bases and is translated from base 1. In the germline V gene, CDR1 corresponds to SGHRS and CDR2 to YFSETQ. A word on this clone: Its specific antigen is unknown. No much larger clone is present one base from it, and per-base qualities are unavailable.

The clonotype comes from a young man in good health. Some clones in this sample may be carry-over from other donors' samples. The chain couples TRBV5-1 to TRBJ2-6, with no confidently assigned D gene. The material sequenced was naive CD4+ T cells from PBMCs. The cell subset or site label, read with the paper, signifies: CD45RA+ positively selected. The DNA sequence is given as TGCGCCAGCAGTTCCGACCGGCTCTCTGGGGCCAACGTCCTGACTTTC. It specifies CASSSDRLSGANVLTF.